This TCR beta chain derives from a study of T cells expressing NK-cell markers (dated by TCRdb to between 2020 and 2021). Context from the whole study: TCR beta-chain repertoires were profiled in sorted CD3+CD56+NKG2C+, CD3+CD56+NKG2C- and CD3+CD56-NKG2C+ T-cell subsets from roughly eight donors. Among the eight sequenced donors, only one was HCMV-seronegative, while the other seven were HCMV-seropositive. The eight sequenced donors were randomly selected healthy volunteers, three men and five women. Sequencing of the libraries produced 2 x 150 bp reads on Illumina HiSeq 2000/2500, MiSeq or NextSeq. Overall study results and their limits: Those dominant clonotypes were again the most abundant among CD3+CD56-NKG2C+ cells in a handful of donors, at about 25-65%. In several donors, the dominant CD3+CD56+NKG2C+ clonotypes were among the top 10 CD8+ clonotypes and accounted for about 1.0-7.0% of CD8+ T cells. Whether the expanded NKG2C-expressing T cell clones were specific for HCMV antigens was left unclear.

HCMV-specific IgG was detected in serum with a commercial ELISA kit to determine HCMV serostatus. Ficoll density gradient centrifugation was used to isolate peripheral blood mononuclear cells from blood. The CDR3 goes from the cysteine to the phenylalanine over 14 residues. DNA was not recorded. CDR1 is given as SQVTM and CDR2 as ANQGSEA, both from the germline V gene. The sequencer was an Illumina HiSeq 2000. TCR beta cDNA libraries were prepared using 5'RACE template switching, which introduced a universal primer site and unique molecular identifiers. Synthesis of cDNA was primed from the TCR beta constant segment and was followed by two consecutive PCR amplification steps. The authors processed their data as follows. MIGEC was used to demultiplex reads and group reads by UMI, and MiTCR was used to assemble and quantify clonotypes. Only TCR cDNA sequences supported by at least two reads were kept to exclude erroneous sequences. Downstream repertoire analysis used the tcR package, and clonotypes were matched across fractions by CDR3 nucleotide sequence plus V segment. VDJmatch was used to annotate antigen specificity against VDJdb, with one amino acid substitution allowed in CDR3. TCRdb reprocessed the sequencing reads and holds a single record per CDR3 protein sequence, with no DNA. TCRdb, not the original authors, processed these V and J calls. The sample's clone listing holds about 150,000 distinct CDR3 sequences. Jointly, the top ten make up 20% to 25% of the sample.

On this clonotype: Its binding antigen is unknown.

The sequencing sample was made of blood T cells: a sorted CD56 or NKG2C T cell subset, CD4+ or CD8+ T cells, or bulk PBMC T cells (not recorded which). The chain uses TRBV29-1 and TRBJ1-2; without DNA, the TCRdb call of TRBD1 cannot be checked. This clonotype was sampled from a man between 18 and 69 years old in good health. The CDR3 reads CSVEKGTGHYGYTF.